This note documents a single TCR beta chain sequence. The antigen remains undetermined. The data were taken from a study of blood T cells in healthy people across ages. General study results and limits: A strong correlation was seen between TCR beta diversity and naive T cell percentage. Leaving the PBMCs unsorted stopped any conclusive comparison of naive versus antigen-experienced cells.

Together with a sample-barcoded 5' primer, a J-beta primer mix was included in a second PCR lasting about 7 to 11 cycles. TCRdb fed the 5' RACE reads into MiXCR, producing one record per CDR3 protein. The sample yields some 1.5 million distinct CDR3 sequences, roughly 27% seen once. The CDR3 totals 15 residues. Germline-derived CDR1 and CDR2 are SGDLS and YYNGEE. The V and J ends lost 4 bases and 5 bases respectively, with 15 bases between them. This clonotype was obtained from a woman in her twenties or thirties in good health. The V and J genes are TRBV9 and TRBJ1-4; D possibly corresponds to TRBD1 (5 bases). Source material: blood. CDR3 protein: CASSPRGDWNEKLFF. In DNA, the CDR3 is TGTGCCAGCAGCCCCCGGGGGGATTGGAATGAAAAACTGTTTTTT.